This T cell receptor (beta chain) is from a study of early T cells in non-severe SARS-CoV-2 infection. General study points: Anti-spike CD8 responses were favored by VDJdb matching, which missed private and CD4 specificities.

Unique molecular identifiers tagged individual cDNA molecules. TCRdb re-called the 5' RACE reads through MiXCR, storing one row per CDR3 protein. The top ten hold less than 3% of the sample, which has approximately 71,000 distinct CDR3 sequences, around 12% seen once. This clonotype has a count of ten or more. Antigen specificity is unknown. With 2 bases removed from V and 4 bases from J, the gap between germline ends came to 14 bases. Germline CDR1 SGHTA, CDR2 FQGTGA. The CDR3 totals 15 residues. The V and J genes are TRBV7-3 and TRBJ2-5; tentative D call: TRBD1 (6 bases). Source: whole blood, taken at baseline. The sequence came from an adult who was a healthcare worker with PCR-confirmed SARS-CoV-2 infection or an uninfected control (not recorded which). CDR3 loop: CASSLGTDRRETQYF. For the CDR3, the DNA is TGTGCCAGCAGCTTAGGCACGGACAGACGAGAGACCCAGTACTTC.